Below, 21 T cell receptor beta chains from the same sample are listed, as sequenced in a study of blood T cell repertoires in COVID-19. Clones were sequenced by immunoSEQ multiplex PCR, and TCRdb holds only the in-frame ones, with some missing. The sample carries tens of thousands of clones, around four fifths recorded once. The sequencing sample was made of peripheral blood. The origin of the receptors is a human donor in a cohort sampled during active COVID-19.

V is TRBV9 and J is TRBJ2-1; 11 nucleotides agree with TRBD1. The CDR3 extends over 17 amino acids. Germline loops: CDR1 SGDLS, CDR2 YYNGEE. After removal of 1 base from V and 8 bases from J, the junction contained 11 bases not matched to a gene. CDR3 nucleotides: TGTGCCAGCAGCGTAAGTCCTCCGGGACAGGGGGGCGATGAGCAGTTCTTC. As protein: CASSVSPPGQGGDEQFF.

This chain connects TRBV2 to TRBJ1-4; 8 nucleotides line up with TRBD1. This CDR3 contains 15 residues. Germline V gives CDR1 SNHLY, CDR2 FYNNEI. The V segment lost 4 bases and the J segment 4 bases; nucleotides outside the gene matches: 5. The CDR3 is CASSGGTGLNEKLFF. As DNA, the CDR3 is TGTGCCAGCAGTGGGGGGACAGGCCTTAATGAAAAACTGTTTTTT.

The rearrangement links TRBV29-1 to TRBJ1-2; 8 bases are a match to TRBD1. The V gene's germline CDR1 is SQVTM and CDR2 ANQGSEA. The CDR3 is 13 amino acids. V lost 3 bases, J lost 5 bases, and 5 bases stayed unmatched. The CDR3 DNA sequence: TGCAGCGTTGACGAGGACAGGGTGTATGGCTACACCTTC. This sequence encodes CSVDEDRVYGYTF. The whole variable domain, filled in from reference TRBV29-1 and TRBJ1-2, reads SAVISQKPSRDICQRGTSLTIQCQVDSQVTMMFWYRQQPGQSLTLIATANQGSEATYESGFVIDKFPISRPNLTFSTLTVSNMSPEDSSIYLCSVDEDRVYGYTFGSGTRLTVV.

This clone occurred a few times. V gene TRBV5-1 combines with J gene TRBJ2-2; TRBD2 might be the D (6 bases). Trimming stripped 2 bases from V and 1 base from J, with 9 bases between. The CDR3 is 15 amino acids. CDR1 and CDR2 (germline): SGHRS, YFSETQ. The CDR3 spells CASSFLGGNTGELFF. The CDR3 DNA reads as TGCGCCAGCAGCTTTCTCGGGGGGAACACCGGGGAGCTGTTTTTT.

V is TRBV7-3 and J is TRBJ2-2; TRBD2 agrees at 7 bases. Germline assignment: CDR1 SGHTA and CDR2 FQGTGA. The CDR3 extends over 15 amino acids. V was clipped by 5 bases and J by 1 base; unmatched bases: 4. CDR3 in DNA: TGTGCCAGCAGCCCCCCGGGGGGGAACACCGGGGAGCTGTTTTTT. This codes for CASSPPGGNTGELFF.

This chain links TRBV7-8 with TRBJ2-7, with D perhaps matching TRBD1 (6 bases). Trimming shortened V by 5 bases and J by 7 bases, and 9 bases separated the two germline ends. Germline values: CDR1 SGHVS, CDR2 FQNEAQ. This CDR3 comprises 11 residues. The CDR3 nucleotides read TGTGCCAGCAGCCCACAGGGTGAGCAGTACTTC. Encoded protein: CASSPQGEQYF.

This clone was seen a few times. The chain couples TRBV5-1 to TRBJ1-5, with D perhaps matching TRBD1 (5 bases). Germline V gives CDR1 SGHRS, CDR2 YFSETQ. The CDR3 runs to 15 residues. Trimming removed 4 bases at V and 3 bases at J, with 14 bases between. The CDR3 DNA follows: TGCGCCAGCAGCCCCTTACCAGGGTCCAATCAGCCCCAGCATTTT. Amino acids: CASSPLPGSNQPQHF.

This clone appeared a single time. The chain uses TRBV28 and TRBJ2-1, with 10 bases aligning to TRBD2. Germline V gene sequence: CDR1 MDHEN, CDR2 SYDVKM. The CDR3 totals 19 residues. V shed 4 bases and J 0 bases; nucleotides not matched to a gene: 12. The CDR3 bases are TGTGCCAGCAGTTCTCTGGGGGGTAGCGGGAGGAGCTCCTACAATGAGCAGTTCTTC. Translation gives CASSSLGGSGRSSYNEQFF.

The CDR3 protein is CATSDPIRPGGEQYF. The DNA of the CDR3 is TGTGCCACCAGTGACCCTATCCGCCCAGGAGGGGAGCAGTACTTC. The chain employs TRBV24-1 and TRBJ2-7; possibly TRBD2 for D (6 bases). The germline V and J ends were trimmed by 4 bases and 7 bases, with 19 bases remaining between them. In germline, CDR1 is KGHDR, CDR2 SFDVKD. The CDR3 has 15 amino acids.

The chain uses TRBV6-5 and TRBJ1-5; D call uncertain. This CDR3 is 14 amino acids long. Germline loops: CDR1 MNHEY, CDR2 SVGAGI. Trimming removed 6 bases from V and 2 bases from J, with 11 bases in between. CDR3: CASSAALGNQPQHF. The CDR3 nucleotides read TGTGCCAGCAGCGCAGCGCTGGGCAATCAGCCCCAGCATTTT.

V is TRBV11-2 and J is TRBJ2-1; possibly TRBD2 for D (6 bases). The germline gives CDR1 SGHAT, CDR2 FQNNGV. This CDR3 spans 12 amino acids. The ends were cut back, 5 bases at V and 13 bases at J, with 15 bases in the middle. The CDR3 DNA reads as TGTGCCAGCAGCCCTCGCGGGGCCCGACAGTTCTTC. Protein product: CASSPRGARQFF.

In DNA form, the CDR3 reads TGTGCCAGCAGCTTAAAAGCGGGGCGCAATCAGCCCCAGCATTTT. Its protein product is CASSLKAGRNQPQHF. V usage is TRBV7-8 and J usage is TRBJ1-5; the D gene is possibly TRBD1 (5 bases). The V and J ends lost 2 bases and 2 bases respectively, with 10 bases between them. CDR1 and CDR2 (germline): SGHVS, FQNEAQ. The CDR3 covers 15 residues.

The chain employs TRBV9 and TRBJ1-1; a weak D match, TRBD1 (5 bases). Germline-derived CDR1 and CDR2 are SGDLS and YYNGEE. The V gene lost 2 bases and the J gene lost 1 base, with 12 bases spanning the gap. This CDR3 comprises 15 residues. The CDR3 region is CASSVNDRWNTEAFF. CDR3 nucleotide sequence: TGTGCCAGCAGCGTGAATGACAGATGGAACACTGAAGCTTTCTTT.

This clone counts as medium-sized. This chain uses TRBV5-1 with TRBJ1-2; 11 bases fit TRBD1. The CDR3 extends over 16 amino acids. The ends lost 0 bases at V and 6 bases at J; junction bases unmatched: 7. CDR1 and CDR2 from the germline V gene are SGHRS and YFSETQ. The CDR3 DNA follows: TGCGCCAGCAGCTTGGCCTACGGGACAGGGGGGAATGGCTACACCTTC. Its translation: CASSLAYGTGGNGYTF. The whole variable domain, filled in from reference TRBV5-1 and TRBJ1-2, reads KAGVTQTPRYLIKTRGQQVTLSCSPISGHRSVSWYQQTPGQGLQFLFEYFSETQRNKGNFPGRFSGRQFSNSRSEMNVSTLELGDSALYLCASSLAYGTGGNGYTFGSGTRLTVV.

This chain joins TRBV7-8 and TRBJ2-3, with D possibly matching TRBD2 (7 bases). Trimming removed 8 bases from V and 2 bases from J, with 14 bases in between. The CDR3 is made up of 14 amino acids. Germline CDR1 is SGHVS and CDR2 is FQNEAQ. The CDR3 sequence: CASGGGLDTDTQYF. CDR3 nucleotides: TGTGCCAGCGGGGGGGGGCTGGACACAGATACGCAGTATTTT.

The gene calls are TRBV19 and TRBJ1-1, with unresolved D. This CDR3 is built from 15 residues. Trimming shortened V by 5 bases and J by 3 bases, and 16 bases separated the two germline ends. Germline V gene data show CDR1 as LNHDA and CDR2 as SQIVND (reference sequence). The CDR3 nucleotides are TGTGCCAGTAGTGCCGGTGGGCGGGGTGACACTGAAGCTTTCTTT. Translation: CASSAGGRGDTEAFF.

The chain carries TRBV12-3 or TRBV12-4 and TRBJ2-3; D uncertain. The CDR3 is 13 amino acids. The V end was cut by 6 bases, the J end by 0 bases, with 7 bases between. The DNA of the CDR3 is TGTGCCAGCAGCCAGACTAGCACAGATACGCAGTATTTT. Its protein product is CASSQTSTDTQYF.

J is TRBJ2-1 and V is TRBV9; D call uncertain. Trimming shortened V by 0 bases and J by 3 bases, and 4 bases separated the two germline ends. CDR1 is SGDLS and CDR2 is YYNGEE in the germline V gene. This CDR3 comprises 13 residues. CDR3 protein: CASSVDIYNEQFF. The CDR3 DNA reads TGTGCCAGCAGCGTAGATATCTACAATGAGCAGTTCTTC.

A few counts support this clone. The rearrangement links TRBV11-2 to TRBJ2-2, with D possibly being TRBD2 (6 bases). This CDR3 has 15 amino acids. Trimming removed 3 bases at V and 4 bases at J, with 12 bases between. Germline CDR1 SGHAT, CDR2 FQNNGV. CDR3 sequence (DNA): TGTGCCAGCAGCTTTTCTACTAGCCGCACCGGGGAGCTGTTTTTT. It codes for CASSFSTSRTGELFF.

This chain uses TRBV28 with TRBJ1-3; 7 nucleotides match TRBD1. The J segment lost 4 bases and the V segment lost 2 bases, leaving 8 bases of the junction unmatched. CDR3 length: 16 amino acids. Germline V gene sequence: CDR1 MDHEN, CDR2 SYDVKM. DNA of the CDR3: TGTGCCAGCAGTTTAGGGGGACAGAAATCCGGAAACACCATATATTTT. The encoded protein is CASSLGGQKSGNTIYF. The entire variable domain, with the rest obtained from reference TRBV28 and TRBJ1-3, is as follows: DVKVTQSSRYLVKRTGEKVFLECVQDMDHENMFWYRQDPGLGLRLIYFSYDVKMKEKGDIPEGYSVSREKKERFSLILESASTNQTSMYLCASSLGGQKSGNTIYFGEGSWLTVV.

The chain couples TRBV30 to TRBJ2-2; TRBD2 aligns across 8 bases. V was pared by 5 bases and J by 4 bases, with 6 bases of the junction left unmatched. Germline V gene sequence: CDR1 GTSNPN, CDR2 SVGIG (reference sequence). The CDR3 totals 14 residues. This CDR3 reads CAWGGTRGTGELFF. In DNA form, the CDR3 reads TGTGCCTGGGGGGGGACTAGAGGCACCGGGGAGCTGTTTTTT.